The next 26 T cell receptor beta chains were all read from a single sample in a study of radiotherapy plus CTLA-4 blockade in lung cancer. The table came from immunoSEQ multiplex PCR; TCRdb's copy has only in-frame clones and leaves some out. The profile shows roughly 100,000 clones, 82% of them singletons. This sample comprised peripheral blood, obtained from a patient treated with radiotherapy plus ipilimumab. The source of these receptors is a human donor with non-small cell lung cancer that progressed on radiotherapy plus ipilimumab.

This chain joins TRBV2 and TRBJ2-5, with a possible D match to TRBD2 (6 bases). Trimming cost V 6 bases and J 3 bases, with 8 bases left between them. CDR1 is SNHLY and CDR2 is FYNNEI in the germline V gene. The CDR3 is made up of 12 amino acids. CDR3 sequence reads: CASRIAEETQYF. The CDR3 region has the DNA TGTGCCAGCAGAATAGCGGAAGAGACCCAGTACTTC.

The chain combines TRBV19 with TRBJ2-7, with D maybe TRBD2 (6 bases). The CDR3 sequence is 15 residues long. V shed 1 base and J shed 0 bases, with 10 bases lying between them. The germline V gene has CDR1 LNHDA and CDR2 SQIVND (reference sequence). The CDR3 protein is CASSIALGGSYEQYV. CDR3 bases: TGTGCCAGTAGTATAGCGTTGGGGGGCTCCTACGAGCAGTACGTC.

The chain combines TRBV27 with TRBJ2-1, with TRBD2 identical over 9 bases. Germline CDR1 is MNHEY and CDR2 is SMNVEV (reference sequence). The length of the CDR3 is 14 residues. The ends lost 8 bases at V and 6 bases at J; junction bases unmatched: 8. DNA of the CDR3: TGTGCCAGCCGGAGCGGGAGGCTGGGCAATGAGCAGTTCTTC. Translation gives CASRSGRLGNEQFF.

The gene calls are TRBV6-5 and TRBJ2-5; 7 nucleotides align to TRBD2. Germline V gene lookup returns CDR1 MNHEY and CDR2 SVGAGI. The CDR3 loop spans 14 amino acids. J gave up 5 bases and V 6 bases, and 9 bases lay outside the gene matches. The CDR3 coding sequence is TGTGCCAGCAGACTTCTGAACGGGAGGGAGACCCAGTACTTC. Translating it yields CASRLLNGRETQYF.

About this clone itself: This CDR3 is also generated by other DNA sequences in the sample. The rearrangement links TRBV28 to TRBJ1-5, with D hard to call. Trimming removed 4 bases at V and 1 base at J, with 2 bases between. The CDR3 is made up of 12 amino acids. From germline, CDR1 is MDHEN and CDR2 SYDVKM. CDR3 in amino acids: CASSYSNQPQHF. The DNA for the CDR3 is TGTGCCAGCAGTTACAGCAATCAGCCCCAGCATTTT.

The V call is TRBV10-2, the J call TRBJ2-1; D is perhaps TRBD2 (6 bases). Trimming removed 3 bases from V and 9 bases from J, with 12 bases in between. The CDR3 loop spans 13 amino acids. CDR1 is WSHSY, CDR2 SAAADI, per germline. The CDR3, as DNA: TGCGCCAGCAGTGACGGGGGAGTCCCTGAGCAGTTCTTC. As protein: CASSDGGVPEQFF.

In its sample, this clone was seen once. CDR3 amino acids: CASSLYSGNTIYF. The CDR3 DNA sequence: TGTGCCAGCAGCTTATACTCTGGAAACACCATATATTTT. The gene calls are TRBV7-2 and TRBJ1-3; D is uncertain. Trimming left V 2 bases short and J 0 bases short, with 2 bases between. The V gene's germline CDR1 is SGHTA and CDR2 FQGNSA. The CDR3 length is 13 residues.

The chain joins TRBV5-5 to TRBJ2-3; a possible D gene is TRBD2 (6 bases). V gave up 6 bases and J gave up 4 bases, with 15 bases separating them. CDR1 is SGHKS, CDR2 YYEKEE, per germline (reference sequence). The CDR3 totals 14 residues. The CDR3 here is CASTQEWGADTQYF. CDR3 sequence (DNA): TGTGCCAGCACCCAGGAATGGGGGGCAGATACGCAGTATTTT.

The chain uses TRBV4-1 and TRBJ2-6; D not resolved. The germline gives CDR1 MGHRA, CDR2 YSYEKL. Deletions cut 5 bases from V and 0 bases from J, with 14 bases between. The CDR3 contains 17 residues. The CDR3: CASSWNKDSSGANVLTF. The CDR3 nucleotides read TGCGCCAGCAGCTGGAACAAGGATTCCTCTGGGGCCAACGTCCTGACTTTC.

The rearrangement joins TRBV5-4 to TRBJ2-1; D might be TRBD1 (6 bases). Germline values: CDR1 SGHNT, CDR2 YYREEE (reference sequence). V was shortened by 4 bases and J by 2 bases, with 10 bases between the two germline ends. This CDR3 has 14 residues. The CDR3 is CASSPPGAYNEQFF. The DNA of the CDR3 is TGTGCCAGCAGCCCTCCAGGGGCCTACAATGAGCAGTTCTTC.

V gene TRBV5-4 combines with J gene TRBJ1-2, with 7 bases matching TRBD1. J gave up 7 bases and V 6 bases, and 15 bases lay outside the gene matches. Per the germline V gene, CDR1 is SGHNT and CDR2 is YYREEE (reference sequence). The CDR3 totals 15 residues. Here the CDR3 DNA reads TGTGCCAGCACCCAGGGGGGGGCAATTTTTAGTGGCTACACCTTC. It yields the protein CASTQGGAIFSGYTF.

V is TRBV30 and J is TRBJ1-1; D perhaps matches TRBD1 (5 bases). Per the germline V gene, CDR1 is GTSNPN and CDR2 is SVGIG (reference sequence). The CDR3 has 13 amino acids. V was trimmed by 2 bases and J by 7 bases, leaving 14 bases between them. The chain's CDR3 is CAWSTGLTSEAFF. As DNA, the CDR3 is TGTGCCTGGAGTACGGGACTAACCAGTGAAGCTTTCTTT.

The V and J genes are TRBV29-1 and TRBJ2-2, with 7 bases matching TRBD1. The CDR3 runs to 14 residues. Germline V gene data show CDR1 as SQVTM and CDR2 as ANQGSEA. The trim removed 4 bases at V and 1 base at J, leaving 3 bases unmatched. CDR3 bases: TGCAGCGTTGCGAACAGGGGGAACACCGGGGAGCTGTTTTTT. Its protein product is CSVANRGNTGELFF.

V gene TRBV28 combines with J gene TRBJ1-5; 7 positions match TRBD1. This CDR3 is 17 amino acids long. V dropped 5 bases and J dropped 6; count of bases not matched to a gene: 16. Germline loops: CDR1 MDHEN, CDR2 SYDVKM. CDR3 residues: CASSPPSDRAATQPQHF. CDR3 bases: TGTGCCAGCAGTCCACCCTCCGACAGGGCGGCAACTCAGCCCCAGCATTTT.

This chain links TRBV11-3 with TRBJ2-5, with D hard to call. V was clipped by 5 bases and J by 1 base, with 5 bases between them. This CDR3 region has 12 residues. From germline, CDR1 is SGHNT and CDR2 YENEEA. The CDR3 nucleotides read TGTGCCAGCAGCCGCGGCCAAGAGACCCAGTACTTC. Translation gives CASSRGQETQYF.

The chain links TRBV9 to TRBJ2-3; the D gene is possibly TRBD2 (7 bases). V gave up 5 bases and J gave up 3 bases, with 19 bases separating them. CDR1 is SGDLS and CDR2 is YYNGEE in the germline V gene. The CDR3 has 16 residues. CDR3 amino acids: CASSIRGGGWTDTQYF. Here the CDR3 DNA reads TGTGCCAGCAGTATTAGGGGGGGAGGTTGGACAGATACGCAGTATTTT.

In this sample, this clone turned up a few times. The V gene is TRBV19, the J gene TRBJ1-5; D is uncertain. This CDR3 spans 13 amino acids. V lost 5 bases and J lost 11, with 16 bases in between. The germline V gene has CDR1 LNHDA and CDR2 SQIVND (reference sequence). The CDR3 loop reads CASSAGATTAQHF. CDR3 nucleotide sequence: TGTGCCAGTAGTGCAGGAGCCACTACAGCCCAGCATTTT.

This clone was seen just once. The chain recombines TRBV7-2 with TRBJ2-3; 7 bases agree with TRBD1. This CDR3 region has 14 residues. Germline V lookup: CDR1 SGHTA, CDR2 FQGNSA. The trim removed 5 bases at V and 10 bases at J, leaving 12 bases unmatched. CDR3 sequence: CASSQRQGPVAQYF. CDR3 bases: TGTGCCAGCAGCCAACGACAGGGCCCAGTGGCGCAGTATTTT.

The J gene is TRBJ2-1, the V gene TRBV2, with 7 bases fitting TRBD1. The germline gives CDR1 SNHLY, CDR2 FYNNEI. V lost 8 bases, J lost 2 bases, and 12 bases stayed unmatched. The CDR3 consists of 16 residues. The CDR3 DNA reads as TGTGCCAGCGGTCTCCTACTCCAGGGGGCCTACAATGAGCAGTTCTTC. Translated, it gives CASGLLLQGAYNEQFF.

The chain recombines TRBV30 with TRBJ1-1; D unclear. CDR1 is GTSNPN and CDR2 is SVGIG in the germline V gene (reference sequence). The CDR3 runs 14 residues. V dropped 4 bases and J dropped 5 bases, with 17 bases sitting between them. CDR3 nucleotides: TGTGCCTGGAAGCTTTCAATCTTGGAGACTGAAGCTTTCTTT. Its protein product is CAWKLSILETEAFF.

J is TRBJ2-2 and V is TRBV5-6, with 9 bases aligning to TRBD1. With V trimmed by 3 bases and J by 6 bases, 9 bases remained unmatched. The CDR3 sequence is 16 residues long. Germline V gene sequence: CDR1 SGHDT, CDR2 YYEEEE. CDR3 amino acids: CASSYRDRVIPGELFF. The CDR3 region has the DNA TGTGCCAGCAGCTACCGGGACAGGGTTATTCCCGGGGAGCTGTTTTTT.

This chain joins TRBV6-5 and TRBJ1-1; 10 nucleotides agree with TRBD1. The germline gives CDR1 MNHEY, CDR2 SVGAGI. V lost 6 bases to trimming and J lost 1 base; unmatched junction nucleotides: 2. CDR3 length: 14 amino acids. CDR3 in amino acids: CASRGQGWNTEAFF. CDR3 coding DNA: TGTGCCAGCAGGGGACAGGGGTGGAACACTGAAGCTTTCTTT.

CDR3 loop: CASSQGQGREQYF. CDR3 DNA sequence: TGTGCCAGCAGCCAGGGACAGGGAAGGGAGCAGTACTTC. V gene TRBV14 combines with J gene TRBJ2-7, with TRBD1 matching 9 bases. The trim removed 3 bases at V and 7 bases at J, leaving 4 bases unmatched. The CDR3 has 13 amino acids. Germline V CDR1 and CDR2: SGHDN, FVKESK.

This chain connects TRBV4-1 to TRBJ2-5; D uncertain. V was trimmed by 1 base and J by 1 base, leaving 7 bases between them. Germline lookup yields CDR1 MGHRA and CDR2 YSYEKL. CDR3 length: 14 residues. For the CDR3, the DNA is TGCGCCAGCAGCCAAGCTACTGTCCAAGAGACCCAGTACTTC. Translated: CASSQATVQETQYF.

V usage is TRBV7-9 and J usage is TRBJ2-3; 8 bases map to TRBD2. V shed 4 bases and J 2 bases; nucleotides not matched to a gene: 5. Germline V lookup: CDR1 SEHNR, CDR2 FQNEAQ (reference sequence). CDR3 size: 15 residues. DNA of the CDR3: TGTGCCAGCAGCTCCAGCGGGAGCTTCACAGATACGCAGTATTTT. It specifies CASSSSGSFTDTQYF.

This chain connects TRBV7-8 to TRBJ2-6; D uncertain. The CDR3 extends over 16 amino acids. V lost 3 bases, J lost 0 bases, and 9 bases lay in between. Germline V gene sequence: CDR1 SGHVS, CDR2 FQNEAQ. The CDR3 DNA reads TGTGCCAGCAGCTTGCCAGCGATCTCTGGGGCCAACGTCCTGACTTTC. As protein: CASSLPAISGANVLTF.